This T cell receptor (beta chain) was documented in a study of technical replicates of blood from a handful of donors. Trimming took 1 base from V and 6 from J, leaving 8 bases between them. There are 13 residues in the CDR3. Germline V CDR1 and CDR2: SGHTA, FQGTGA. TCRdb keeps only in-frame clones here, not all; method: immunoSEQ multiplex PCR. The repertoire includes approximately 59,000 clones, around 85% of them detected once, and 4% to 5.5% sits in the top ten. This clonotype originated in a human donor in good health. Some clones in this sample may be carry-over from other donors' samples. This chain links TRBV7-3 with TRBJ2-3; D possibly corresponds to TRBD2 (5 bases). Specimen: PBMCs. In DNA, the CDR3 is TGTGCCAGCAGCTTAAACGGAGGCGATACGCAGTATTTT. Protein: CASSLNGGDTQYF.